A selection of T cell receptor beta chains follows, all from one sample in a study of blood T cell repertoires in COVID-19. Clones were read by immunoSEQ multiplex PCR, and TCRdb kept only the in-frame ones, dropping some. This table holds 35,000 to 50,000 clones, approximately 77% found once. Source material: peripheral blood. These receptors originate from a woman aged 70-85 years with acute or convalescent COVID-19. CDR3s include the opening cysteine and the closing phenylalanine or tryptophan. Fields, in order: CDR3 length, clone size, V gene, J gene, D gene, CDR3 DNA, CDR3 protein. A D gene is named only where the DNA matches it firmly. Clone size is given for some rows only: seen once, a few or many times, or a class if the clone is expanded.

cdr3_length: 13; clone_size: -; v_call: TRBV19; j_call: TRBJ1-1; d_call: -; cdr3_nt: TGTGCCAGTCAGGGGTTGATGAACACTGAAGCTTTCTTT; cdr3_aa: CASQGLMNTEAFF
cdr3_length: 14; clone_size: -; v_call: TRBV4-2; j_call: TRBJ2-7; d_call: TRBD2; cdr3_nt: TGTGCCAGCAGCCTCGCTAGCGGGAGTTACGAGCAGTACTTC; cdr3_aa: CASSLASGSYEQYF
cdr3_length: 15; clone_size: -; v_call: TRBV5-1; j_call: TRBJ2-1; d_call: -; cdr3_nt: TGCGCCAGCAGCATGAGCGGAGTCTCCTACAATGAGCAGTTCTTC; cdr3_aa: CASSMSGVSYNEQFF
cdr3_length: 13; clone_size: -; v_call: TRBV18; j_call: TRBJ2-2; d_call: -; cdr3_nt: TGTGCCAGCTCACCCTCGGTCACCGGGGAGCTGTTTTTT; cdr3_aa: CASSPSVTGELFF
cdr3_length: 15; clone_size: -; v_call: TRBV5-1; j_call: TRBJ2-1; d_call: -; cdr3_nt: TGCGCCAGCAGCTTGCCTAGCGACTCCTACAATGAGCAGTTCTTC; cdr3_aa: CASSLPSDSYNEQFF
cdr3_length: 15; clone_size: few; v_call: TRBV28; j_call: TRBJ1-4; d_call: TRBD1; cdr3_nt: TGTGCCAGCAGTACCCCCGGGACAGGGAATGAAAAACTGTTTTTT; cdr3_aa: CASSTPGTGNEKLFF
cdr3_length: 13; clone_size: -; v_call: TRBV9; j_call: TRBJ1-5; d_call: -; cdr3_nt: TGTGCCAGCAGCTCTCAGGGTGAACAGCCCCAGCATTTT; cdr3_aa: CASSSQGEQPQHF
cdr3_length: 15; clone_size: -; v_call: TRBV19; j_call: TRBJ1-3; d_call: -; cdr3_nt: TGTGCCAGTAGTCAAGTCGGGAGCTCTGGAAACACCATATATTTT; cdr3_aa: CASSQVGSSGNTIYF
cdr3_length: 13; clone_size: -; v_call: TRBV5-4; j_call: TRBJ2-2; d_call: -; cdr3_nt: TGTGCCAGCAGCTTGGAACCGGCCGGGGAGCTGTTTTTT; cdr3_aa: CASSLEPAGELFF
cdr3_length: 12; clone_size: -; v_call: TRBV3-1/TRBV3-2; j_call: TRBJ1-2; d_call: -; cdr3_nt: TGTGCCAGCAATACAGGGAACTATGGCTACACCTTC; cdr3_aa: CASNTGNYGYTF
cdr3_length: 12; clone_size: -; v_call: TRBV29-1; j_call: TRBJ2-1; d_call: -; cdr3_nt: TGCAGCGTCGGCGCGGGCCCCAATGAGCAGTTCTTC; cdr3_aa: CSVGAGPNEQFF
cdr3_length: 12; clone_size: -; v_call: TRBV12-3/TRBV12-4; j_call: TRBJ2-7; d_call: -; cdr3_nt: TGTGCCAGCAGTCCCGGACTTTACGAGCAGTACTTC; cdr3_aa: CASSPGLYEQYF
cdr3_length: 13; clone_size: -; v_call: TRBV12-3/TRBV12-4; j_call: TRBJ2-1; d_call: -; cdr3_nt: TGTGCCAGCAGTTTGAGGGGGGGCAATGAGCAGTTCTTC; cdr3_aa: CASSLRGGNEQFF
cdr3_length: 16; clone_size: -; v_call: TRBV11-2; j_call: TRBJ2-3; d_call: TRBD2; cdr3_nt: TGTGCCAGCAGCTTAGGCGCGGGAGATAGGGCAGATACGCAGTATTTT; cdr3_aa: CASSLGAGDRADTQYF
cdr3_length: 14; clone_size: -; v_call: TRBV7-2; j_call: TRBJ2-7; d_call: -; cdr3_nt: TGTGCCAGCAGCTTAATGCAGGGTCCGCACGAGCAGTACTTC; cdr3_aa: CASSLMQGPHEQYF
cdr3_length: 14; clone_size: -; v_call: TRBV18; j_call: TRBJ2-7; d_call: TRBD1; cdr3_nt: TGTGCCAGCTCATTGGGACAGTCCTCCTACGAGCAGTACTTC; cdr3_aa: CASSLGQSSYEQYF
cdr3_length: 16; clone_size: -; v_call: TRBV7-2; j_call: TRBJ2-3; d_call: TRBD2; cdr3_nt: TGTGCCAGCAGCTTTACTAGCGGGAGAAGAGGAGATACGCAGTATTTT; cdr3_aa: CASSFTSGRRGDTQYF
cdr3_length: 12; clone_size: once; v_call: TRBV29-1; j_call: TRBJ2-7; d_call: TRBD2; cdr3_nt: TGCAGCTCGACTAGCGGATCCTACGAGCAGTACTTC; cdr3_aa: CSSTSGSYEQYF
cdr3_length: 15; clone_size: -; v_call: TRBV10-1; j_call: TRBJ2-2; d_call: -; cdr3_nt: TGCGCCAGCAGCGGTAGGAGATCACCCACCGGGGAGCTGTTTTTT; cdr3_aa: CASSGRRSPTGELFF
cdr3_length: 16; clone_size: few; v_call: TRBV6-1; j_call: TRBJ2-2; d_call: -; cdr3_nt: TGTGCCAGCAGTGAACTAGGATGGACCGGGGCCGGGGAGCTGTTTTTT; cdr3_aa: CASSELGWTGAGELFF